This T cell receptor (beta chain) appears in the sequencing data of a study of T cell changes during pregnancy in multiple sclerosis. Only in-frame clones appear in the TCRdb table, and some are missing; sequencing was by immunoSEQ multiplex PCR. In the table there are about 28,000 clones, 80% to 90% of which are singletons. The CDR3 contains 14 residues. V shed 5 bases and J shed 4 bases, with 12 bases lying between them. Germline V CDR1 and CDR2: SGHRS, YFSETQ. Specimen: CD4+ T cells from peripheral blood mononuclear cells, collected in the first trimester of pregnancy. This chain uses TRBV5-1 with TRBJ2-2; TRBD2 might be the D (5 bases). This clonotype was obtained from a female donor in good health, enrolled as a control in a pregnancy study. Here the CDR3 reads CASRVEAGTGELFF. The CDR3 nucleotides are TGCGCCAGCAGGGTTGAGGCGGGCACCGGGGAGCTGTTTTTT.